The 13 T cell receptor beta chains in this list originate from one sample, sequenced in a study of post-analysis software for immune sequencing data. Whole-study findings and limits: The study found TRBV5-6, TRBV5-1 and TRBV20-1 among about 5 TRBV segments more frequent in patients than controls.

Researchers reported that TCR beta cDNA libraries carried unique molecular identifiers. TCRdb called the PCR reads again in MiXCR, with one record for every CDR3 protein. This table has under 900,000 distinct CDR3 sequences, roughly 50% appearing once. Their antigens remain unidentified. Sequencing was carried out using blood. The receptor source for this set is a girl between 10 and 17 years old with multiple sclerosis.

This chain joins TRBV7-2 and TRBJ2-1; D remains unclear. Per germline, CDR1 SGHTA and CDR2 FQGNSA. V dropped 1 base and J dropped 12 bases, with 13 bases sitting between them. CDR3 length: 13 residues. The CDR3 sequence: CASSLELDLTQFF. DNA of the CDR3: TGTGCCAGCAGCTTAGAGTTGGACCTAACGCAGTTCTTC.

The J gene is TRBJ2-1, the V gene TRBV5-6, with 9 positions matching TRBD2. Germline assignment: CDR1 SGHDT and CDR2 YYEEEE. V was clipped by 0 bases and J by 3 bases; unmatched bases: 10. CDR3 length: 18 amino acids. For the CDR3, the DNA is TGTGCCAGCAGCTTGGATCCCATGTTGACTAGCGGCTACAATGAGCAGTTCTTC. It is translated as CASSLDPMLTSGYNEQFF. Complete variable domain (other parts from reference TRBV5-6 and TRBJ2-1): DAGVTQSPTHLIKTRGQQVTLRCSPKSGHDTVSWYQQALGQGPQFIFQYYEEEERQRGNFPDRFSGHQFPNYSSELNVNALLLGDSALYLCASSLDPMLTSGYNEQFFGPGTRLTVL.

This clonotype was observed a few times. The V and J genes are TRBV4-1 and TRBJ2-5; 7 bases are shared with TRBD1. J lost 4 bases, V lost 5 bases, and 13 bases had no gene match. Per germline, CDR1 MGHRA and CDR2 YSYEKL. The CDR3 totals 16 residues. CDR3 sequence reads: CASSGTGTVRRETQYF. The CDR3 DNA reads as TGCGCCAGCAGCGGGACCGGGACAGTACGGCGAGAGACCCAGTACTTC.

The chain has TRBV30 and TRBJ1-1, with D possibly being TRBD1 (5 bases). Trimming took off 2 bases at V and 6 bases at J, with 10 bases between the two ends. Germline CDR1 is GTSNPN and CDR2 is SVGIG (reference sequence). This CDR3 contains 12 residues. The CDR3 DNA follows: TGTGCCTGGAGTTCCGGACATCCTGAAGCTTTCTTT. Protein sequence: CAWSSGHPEAFF.

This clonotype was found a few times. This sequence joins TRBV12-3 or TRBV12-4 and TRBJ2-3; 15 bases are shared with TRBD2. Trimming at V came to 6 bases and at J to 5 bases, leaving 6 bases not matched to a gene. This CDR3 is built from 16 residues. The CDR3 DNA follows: TGTGCCAGCAGCCGGACTAGCGGGGGGGGGAAAGATACGCAGTATTTT. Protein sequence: CASSRTSGGGKDTQYF.

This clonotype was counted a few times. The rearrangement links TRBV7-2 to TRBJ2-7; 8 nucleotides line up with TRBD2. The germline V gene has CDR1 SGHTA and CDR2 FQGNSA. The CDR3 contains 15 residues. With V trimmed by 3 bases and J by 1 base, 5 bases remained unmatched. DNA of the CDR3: TGTGCCAGCAGCTTGACGGGAGGGCCTTCCTACGAGCAGTACTTC. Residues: CASSLTGGPSYEQYF. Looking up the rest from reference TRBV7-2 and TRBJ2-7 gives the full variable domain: GAGVSQSPSNKVTEKGKDVELRCDPISGHTALYWYRQSLGQGLEFLIYFQGNSAPDKSGLPSDRFSAERTGGSVSTLTIQRTQQEDSAVYLCASSLTGGPSYEQYFGPGTRLTVT.

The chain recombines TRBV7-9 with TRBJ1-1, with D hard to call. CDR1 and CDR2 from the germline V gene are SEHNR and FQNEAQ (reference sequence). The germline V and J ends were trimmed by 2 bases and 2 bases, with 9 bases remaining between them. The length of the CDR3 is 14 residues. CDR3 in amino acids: CASSLTEANTEAFF. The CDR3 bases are TGTGCCAGCAGCTTAACTGAAGCAAACACTGAAGCTTTCTTT.

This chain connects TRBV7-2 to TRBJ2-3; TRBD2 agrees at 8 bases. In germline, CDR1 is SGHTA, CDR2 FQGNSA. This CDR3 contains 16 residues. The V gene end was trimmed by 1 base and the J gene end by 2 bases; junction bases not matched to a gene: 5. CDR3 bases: TGTGCCAGCAGCTTAGTTAGCGGGGCCTTCACAGATACGCAGTATTTT. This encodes CASSLVSGAFTDTQYF.

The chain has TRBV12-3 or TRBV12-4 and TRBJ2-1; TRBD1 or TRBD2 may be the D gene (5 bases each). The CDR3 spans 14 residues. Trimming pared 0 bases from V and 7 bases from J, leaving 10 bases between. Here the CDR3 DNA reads TGTGCCAGCAGTTTAGCGGGGGTGAAGAATGAGCAGTTCTTC. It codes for CASSLAGVKNEQFF.

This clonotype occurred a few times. CDR3 protein: CASSLFSGGLRYGYTF. CDR3 coding DNA: TGTGCCAGCAGCTTATTCTCAGGGGGCCTTCGCTATGGCTACACCTTC. The J gene is TRBJ1-2, the V gene TRBV7-6; 8 positions agree with TRBD1. The V segment lost 2 bases and the J segment 4 bases; nucleotides outside the gene matches: 9. From germline, CDR1 is SGHVS and CDR2 FNYEAQ. The CDR3 covers 16 residues. The whole variable domain, remainder taken from reference TRBV7-6 and TRBJ1-2, is GAGVSQSPRYKVTKRGQDVALRCDPISGHVSLYWYRQALGQGPEFLTYFNYEAQQDKSGLPNDRFSAERPEGSISTLTIQRTEQRDSAMYRCASSLFSGGLRYGYTFGSGTRLTVV.

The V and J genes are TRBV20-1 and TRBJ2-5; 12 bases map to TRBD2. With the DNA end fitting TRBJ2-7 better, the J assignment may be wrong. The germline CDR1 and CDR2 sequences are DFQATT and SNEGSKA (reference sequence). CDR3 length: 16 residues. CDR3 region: CSARDLPGTSGYEQYF. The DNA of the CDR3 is TGCAGTGCTAGAGACCTCCCCGGGACTAGCGGGTACGAGCAGTACTTC.

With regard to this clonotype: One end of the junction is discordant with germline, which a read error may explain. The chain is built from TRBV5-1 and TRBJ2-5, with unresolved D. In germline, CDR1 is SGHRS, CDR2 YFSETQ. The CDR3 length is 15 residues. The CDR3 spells CAGSHPFPAKETQYF. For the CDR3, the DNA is TGCGCCGGCAGCCACCCCTTTCCAGCAAAAGAGACCCAGTACTTC.

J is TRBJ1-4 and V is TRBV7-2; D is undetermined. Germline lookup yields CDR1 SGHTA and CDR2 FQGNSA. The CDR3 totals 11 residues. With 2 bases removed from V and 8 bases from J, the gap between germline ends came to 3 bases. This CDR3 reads CASSLPEKLFF. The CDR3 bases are TGTGCCAGCAGCTTACCCGAAAAACTGTTTTTT.